Listed below are T cell receptor beta chains from one sample, sequenced in a study of blood T cells in healthy people across ages. TCRdb analysed the 5' RACE reads with MiXCR anew, one entry per CDR3 protein. The sample contains about 780,000 distinct CDR3 sequences, about half of which appear only once. The sequenced sample was blood. Receptor source: a man older than 75 in good health. The CDR3 runs from the conserved cysteine through the conserved F or W. The order of the fields is clone size, V gene, J gene, D gene, CDR3 DNA, CDR3 protein. A D gene is named only where the DNA matches it firmly. Rows give clone size only sometimes, using once, few, many, or a class for an expanded clone.

few	TRBV12-3/TRBV12-4	TRBJ1-2	NA	TGTGCCAGCACTACCCCCGCCCGGGGGGCAGGAGATGGCTACACCTTC	CASTTPARGAGDGYTF
NA	TRBV19	TRBJ2-7	TRBD1	TGTGCCAGTATCGGTACCGGACAGGGTGAAGAGCAGTACTTC	CASIGTGQGEEQYF
many	TRBV12-3/TRBV12-4	TRBJ2-1	NA	TGTGCCAGCAGCCCCCCCAGTTTCTACAATGAGCAGTTCTTC	CASSPPSFYNEQFF
NA	TRBV7-2	TRBJ2-3	TRBD2	TGTGCCAGCAGCTTAGTTAGCGGGAGGGCAGGAGGCACAGATACGCAGTATTTT	CASSLVSGRAGGTDTQYF
NA	TRBV9	TRBJ2-3	NA	TGTGCCAGCAGCGTCAGTACTTCCAGGGCCCCAGATACGCAGTATTTT	CASSVSTSRAPDTQYF
NA	TRBV5-1	TRBJ2-7	NA	TGCGCCAGCACGACAGGGACTGAGCAGTACTTC	CASTTGTEQYF
NA	TRBV4-2	TRBJ2-3	TRBD2	TGTGCCAGCAGGACCGGGACTAGCGAATTTTTGGCAGATACGCAGTATTTT	CASRTGTSEFLADTQYF
NA	TRBV12-3/TRBV12-4	TRBJ2-4	NA	TGTGCCAGCAGTTTAGGGGAGGGACATCAGTACTTC	CASSLGEGHQYF
NA	TRBV7-2	TRBJ1-1	NA	TGTGCCAGCAGCTTAGTAAGACATTTGAACACTGAAGCTTTCTTT	CASSLVRHLNTEAFF
many	TRBV5-1	TRBJ2-7	NA	TGCGCCAGCAGCCCCCAACCGTCGGTACACTACGAGCAGTACTTC	CASSPQPSVHYEQYF
NA	TRBV28	TRBJ2-2	NA	TGTGCCAGCAGTTATTCTGGGGGGCGCACCGGGGAGCTGTTTTTT	CASSYSGGRTGELFF
NA	TRBV6-2/TRBV6-3	TRBJ2-3	NA	TGTGCCAGCAAAAGAGGAGATACGCAGTATTTT	CASKRGDTQYF
NA	TRBV6-1	TRBJ2-3	TRBD2	TGTGCCAGCAGTGAATTTTTGAGGGTTAGCGGGATCCCAGATACGCAGTATTTT	CASSEFLRVSGIPDTQYF
NA	TRBV4-1	TRBJ2-7	TRBD2	TGCGCCAGCAGCCAAGATGACGGGACTAGCGCCTACGAGCAGTACTTC	CASSQDDGTSAYEQYF
NA	TRBV12-3/TRBV12-4	TRBJ1-1	TRBD1	TGTGCCAGCAGACAAGACAGGGGGGGTGAAGCTTTCTTT	CASRQDRGGEAFF
NA	TRBV12-3/TRBV12-4	TRBJ2-5	NA	TGTGCCTCTCGGACCCACTGGAGGGAGACCCAGTACTTC	CASRTHWRETQYF
many	TRBV29-1	TRBJ2-7	NA	TGCAGCGTCAGCTACCCCCCGGGACAAACCGACTACGAGCAGTACTTC	CSVSYPPGQTDYEQYF
NA	TRBV13	TRBJ2-6	TRBD1	TGTGCCAGCAGCCTCGACAGGGTGAGCTCTGGGGCCAACGTCCTGACTTTC	CASSLDRVSSGANVLTF
NA	TRBV20-1	TRBJ2-1	TRBD1	TGCAGTGCTAAGCACCTAGACGGGACAGGGAACTACAATGAGCAGTTCTTC	CSAKHLDGTGNYNEQFF
NA	TRBV12-3/TRBV12-4	TRBJ1-5	TRBD1	TGTGCCAGCGGGGGACAGGGAAGTTTCGGTCAGCCCCAGCATTTT	CASGGQGSFGQPQHF
NA	TRBV7-9	TRBJ2-7	NA	TGTGCCAGCAGCTTTAATGACGAGCAGTACTTC	CASSFNDEQYF
once	TRBV7-2	TRBJ2-3	NA	TGTGCCAGCAGCATCCAGTTTACAGATACGCAGTATTTT	CASSIQFTDTQYF
NA	TRBV7-2	TRBJ2-5	NA	TGTGCCAGCAGCTTAGTTCGCCTTCCCCAAGAGACCCAGTACTTC	CASSLVRLPQETQYF
NA	TRBV12-3/TRBV12-4	TRBJ2-7	NA	TGTGCCAGCAGTACGGACCGCTCCTACGAGCAGTACTTC	CASSTDRSYEQYF
once	TRBV7-3	TRBJ2-3	NA	TGTGCCAGCAGCTCCCCCCGAATCACAGATACGCAGTATTTT	CASSSPRITDTQYF
NA	TRBV4-3	TRBJ2-5	NA	TGCGCCAGCAGCCAAGCCGGAATCAGAGGAGAGACCCAGTACTTC	CASSQAGIRGETQYF
many	TRBV5-1	TRBJ2-1	TRBD1	TGCGCCAGCAGGCGATCCGGGGACAGGGGTACCGGTGAGCAGTTCTTC	CASRRSGDRGTGEQFF
few	TRBV28	TRBJ1-2	NA	TGTGCCAGCAGTGAATCCAGGGGTTGGTATGGCTACACCTTC	CASSESRGWYGYTF
few	TRBV30	TRBJ2-5	NA	TGTGCCTGGAGTGTACCTGAGACCCAGTACTTC	CAWSVPETQYF
NA	TRBV20-1	TRBJ2-1	NA	TGCAGTGCCGTTTCCGCCAGGTTAAGTTCCAATGAGCAGTTCTTC	CSAVSARLSSNEQFF
many	TRBV7-2	TRBJ2-1	NA	TGTGCCAGCAGCTTTGGTGGGAGCCTCTCCTACAATGAGCAGTTCTTC	CASSFGGSLSYNEQFF